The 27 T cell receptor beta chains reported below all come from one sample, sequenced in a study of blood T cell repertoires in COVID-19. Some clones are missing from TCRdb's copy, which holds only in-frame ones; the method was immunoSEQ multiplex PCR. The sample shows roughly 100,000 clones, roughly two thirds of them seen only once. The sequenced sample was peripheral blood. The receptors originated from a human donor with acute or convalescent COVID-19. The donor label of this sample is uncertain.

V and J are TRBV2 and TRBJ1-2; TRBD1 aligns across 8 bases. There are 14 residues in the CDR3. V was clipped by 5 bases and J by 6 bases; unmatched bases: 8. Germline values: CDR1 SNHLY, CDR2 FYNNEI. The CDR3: CASSIPGTGNGYTF. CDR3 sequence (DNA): TGTGCCAGCAGTATACCCGGGACAGGAAATGGCTACACCTTC.

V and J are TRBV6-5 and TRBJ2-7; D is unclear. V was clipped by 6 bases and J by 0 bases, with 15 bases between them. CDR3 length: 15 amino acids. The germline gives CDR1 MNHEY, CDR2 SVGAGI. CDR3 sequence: CASSRSLSSSYEQYF. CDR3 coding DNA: TGTGCCAGCAGCCGGAGTCTATCCAGCTCCTACGAGCAGTACTTC.

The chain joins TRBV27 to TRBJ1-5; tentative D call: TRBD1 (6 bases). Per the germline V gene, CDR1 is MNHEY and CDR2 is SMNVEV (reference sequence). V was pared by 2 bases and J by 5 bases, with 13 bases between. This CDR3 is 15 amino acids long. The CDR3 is CASSLGTGWDQPQHF. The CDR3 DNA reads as TGTGCCAGCAGTTTAGGTACAGGGTGGGATCAGCCCCAGCATTTT.

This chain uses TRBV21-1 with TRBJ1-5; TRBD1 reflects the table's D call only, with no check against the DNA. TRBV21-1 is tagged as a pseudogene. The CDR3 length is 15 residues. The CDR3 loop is CASSPDRGRDQPQHF. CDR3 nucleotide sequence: TGTGCCAGCAGCCCTGACAGGGGGCGCGATCAGCCCCAGCATTTT.

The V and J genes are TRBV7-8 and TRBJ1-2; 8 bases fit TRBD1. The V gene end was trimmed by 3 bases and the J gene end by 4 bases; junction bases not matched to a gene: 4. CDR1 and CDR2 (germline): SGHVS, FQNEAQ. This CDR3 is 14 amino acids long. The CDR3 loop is CASSLTGEFYGYTF. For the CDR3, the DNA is TGTGCCAGCAGCTTGACAGGGGAGTTCTATGGCTACACCTTC.

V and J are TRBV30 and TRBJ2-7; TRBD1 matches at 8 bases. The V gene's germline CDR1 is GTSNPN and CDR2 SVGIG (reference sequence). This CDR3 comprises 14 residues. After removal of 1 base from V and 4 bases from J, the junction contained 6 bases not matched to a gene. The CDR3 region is CAWSGRQGLYEQYF. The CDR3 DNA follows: TGTGCCTGGAGTGGGCGACAGGGGTTGTACGAGCAGTACTTC.

The CDR3 loop reads CASSSSGIYEQYV. CDR3 in DNA: TGTGCCAGCAGTTCGTCGGGGATCTACGAGCAGTACGTC. The V and J genes are TRBV7-9 and TRBJ2-7; weak D call: TRBD2 (5 bases). Germline V gene sequence: CDR1 SEHNR, CDR2 FQNEAQ (reference sequence). The CDR3 has 13 residues. Trimming pared 6 bases from V and 3 bases from J, leaving 12 bases between.

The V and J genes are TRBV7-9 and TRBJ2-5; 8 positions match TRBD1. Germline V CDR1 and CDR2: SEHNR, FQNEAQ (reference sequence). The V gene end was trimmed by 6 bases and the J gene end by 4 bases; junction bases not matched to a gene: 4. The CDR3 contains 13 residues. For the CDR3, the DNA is TGTGCCAGCAGTACAGGGGGGCGAGAGACCCAGTACTTC. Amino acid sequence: CASSTGGRETQYF. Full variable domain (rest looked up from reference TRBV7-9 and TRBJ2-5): DTGVSQNPRHKITKRGQNVTFRCDPISEHNRLYWYRQTLGQGPEFLTYFQNEAQLEKSRLLSDRFSAERPKGSFSTLEIQRTEQGDSAMYLCASSTGGRETQYFGPGTRLLVL.

CDR3 nucleotide sequence: TGTGCCAGTAGTATAGGGCTAGCCGCAGAGACCCAGTACTTC. Residues: CASSIGLAAETQYF. The chain employs TRBV19 and TRBJ2-5, with D perhaps matching TRBD2 (5 bases). The germline gives CDR1 LNHDA, CDR2 SQIVND (reference sequence). V was pared by 1 base and J by 4 bases, with 10 bases between. The length of the CDR3 is 14 residues.

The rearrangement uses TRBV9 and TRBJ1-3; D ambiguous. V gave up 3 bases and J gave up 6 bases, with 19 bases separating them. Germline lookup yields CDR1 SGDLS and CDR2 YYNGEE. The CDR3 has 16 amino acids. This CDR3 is CASSAVEARRENTIYF. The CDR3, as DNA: TGTGCCAGCAGCGCAGTTGAGGCCCGACGGGAAAACACCATATATTTT.

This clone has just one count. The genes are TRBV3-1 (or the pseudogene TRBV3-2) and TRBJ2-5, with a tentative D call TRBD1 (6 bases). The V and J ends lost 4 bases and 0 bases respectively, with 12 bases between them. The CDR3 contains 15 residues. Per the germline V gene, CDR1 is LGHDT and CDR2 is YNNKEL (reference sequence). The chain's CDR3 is CASSRSGGNQETQYF. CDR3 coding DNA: TGTGCCAGCAGCCGTTCTGGGGGCAACCAAGAGACCCAGTACTTC.

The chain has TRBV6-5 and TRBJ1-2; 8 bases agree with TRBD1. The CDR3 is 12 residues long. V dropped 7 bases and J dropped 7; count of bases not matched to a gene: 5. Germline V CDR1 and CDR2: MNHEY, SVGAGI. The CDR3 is CASTGQGRGYTF. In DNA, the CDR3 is TGTGCCAGCACCGGACAGGGACGTGGCTACACCTTC.

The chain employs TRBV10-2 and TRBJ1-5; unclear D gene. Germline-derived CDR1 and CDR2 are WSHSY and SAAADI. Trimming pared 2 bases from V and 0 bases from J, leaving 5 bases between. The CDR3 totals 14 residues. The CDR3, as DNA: TGCGCCAGCAGTGAGCATCATAGCAATCAGCCCCAGCATTTT. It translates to CASSEHHSNQPQHF.

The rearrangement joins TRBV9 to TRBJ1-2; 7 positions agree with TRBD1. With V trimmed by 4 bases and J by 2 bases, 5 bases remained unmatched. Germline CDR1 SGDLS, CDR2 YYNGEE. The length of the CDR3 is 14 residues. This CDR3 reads CASSRQGRNYGYTF. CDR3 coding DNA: TGTGCCAGCAGCAGACAGGGAAGGAACTATGGCTACACCTTC. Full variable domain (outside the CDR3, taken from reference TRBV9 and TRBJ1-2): DSGVTQTPKHLITATGQRVTLRCSPRSGDLSVYWYQQSLDQGLQFLIQYYNGEERAKGNILERFSAQQFPDLHSELNLSSLELGDSALYFCASSRQGRNYGYTFGSGTRLTVV.

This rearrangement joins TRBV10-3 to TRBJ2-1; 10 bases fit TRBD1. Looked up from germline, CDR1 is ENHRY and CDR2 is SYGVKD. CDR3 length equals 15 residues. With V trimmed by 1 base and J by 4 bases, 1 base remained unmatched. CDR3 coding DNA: TGTGCCATCAGTGAGTGGACAGGGGGATACAATGAGCAGTTCTTC. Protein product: CAISEWTGGYNEQFF.

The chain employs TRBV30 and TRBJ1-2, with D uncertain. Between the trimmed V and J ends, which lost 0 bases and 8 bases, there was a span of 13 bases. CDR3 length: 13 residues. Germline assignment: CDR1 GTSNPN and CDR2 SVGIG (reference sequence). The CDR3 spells CAWSVGRLRGYTF. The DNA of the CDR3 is TGTGCCTGGAGTGTGGGTCGGCTGAGGGGCTACACCTTC.

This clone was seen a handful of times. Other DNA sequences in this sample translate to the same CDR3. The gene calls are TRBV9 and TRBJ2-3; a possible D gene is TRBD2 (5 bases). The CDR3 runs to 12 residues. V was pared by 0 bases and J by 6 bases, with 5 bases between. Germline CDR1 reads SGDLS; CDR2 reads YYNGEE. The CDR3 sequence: CASSVAGDTQYF. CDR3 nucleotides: TGTGCCAGCAGCGTAGCGGGGGATACGCAGTATTTT.

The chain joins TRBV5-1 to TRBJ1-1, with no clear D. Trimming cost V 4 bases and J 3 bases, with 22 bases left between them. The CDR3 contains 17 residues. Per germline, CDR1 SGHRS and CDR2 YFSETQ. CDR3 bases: TGCGCCAGCAGCATGGGGTTCGGGAGGACGTGGGACACTGAAGCTTTCTTT. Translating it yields CASSMGFGRTWDTEAFF.

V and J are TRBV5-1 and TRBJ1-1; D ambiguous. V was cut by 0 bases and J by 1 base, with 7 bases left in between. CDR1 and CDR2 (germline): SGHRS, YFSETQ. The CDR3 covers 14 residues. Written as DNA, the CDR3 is TGCGCCAGCAGCTTGGTGGGAGGGAACACTGAAGCTTTCTTT. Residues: CASSLVGGNTEAFF.

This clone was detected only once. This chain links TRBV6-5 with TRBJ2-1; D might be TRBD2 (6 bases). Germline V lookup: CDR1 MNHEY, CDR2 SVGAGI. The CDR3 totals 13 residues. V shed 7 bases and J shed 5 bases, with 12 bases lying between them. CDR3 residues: CASTRGIDNEQFF. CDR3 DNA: TGTGCCAGCACCCGGGGGATAGACAATGAGCAGTTCTTC.

DNA of the CDR3: TGTGCCAGCAGTGAACGGCCGGGGGGAACTGAAGCTTTCTTT. This encodes CASSERPGGTEAFF. The chain links TRBV2 to TRBJ1-1; a weak D match, TRBD1 (5 bases). Trimming took off 2 bases at V and 5 bases at J, with 12 bases between the two ends. CDR1 is SNHLY and CDR2 is FYNNEI in the germline V gene. The CDR3 consists of 14 residues.

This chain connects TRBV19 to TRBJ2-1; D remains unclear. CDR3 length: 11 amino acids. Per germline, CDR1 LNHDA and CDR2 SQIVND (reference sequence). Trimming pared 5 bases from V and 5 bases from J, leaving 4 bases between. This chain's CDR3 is CASSLHNEQFF. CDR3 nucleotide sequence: TGTGCCAGTAGTCTTCACAATGAGCAGTTCTTC.

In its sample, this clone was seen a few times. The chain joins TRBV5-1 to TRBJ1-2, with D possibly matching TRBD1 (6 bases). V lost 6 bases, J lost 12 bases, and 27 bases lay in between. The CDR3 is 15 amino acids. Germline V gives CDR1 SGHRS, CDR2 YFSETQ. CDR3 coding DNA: TGCGCCAGCAACGATAAACCAGGCGTGGGGGCGCGGCACACCTTC. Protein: CASNDKPGVGARHTF.

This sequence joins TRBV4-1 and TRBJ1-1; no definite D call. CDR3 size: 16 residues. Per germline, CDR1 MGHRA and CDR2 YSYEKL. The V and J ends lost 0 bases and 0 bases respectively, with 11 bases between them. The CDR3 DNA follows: TGCGCCAGCAGCCAAGATCAGGTCCGTCTGAACACTGAAGCTTTCTTT. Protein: CASSQDQVRLNTEAFF.

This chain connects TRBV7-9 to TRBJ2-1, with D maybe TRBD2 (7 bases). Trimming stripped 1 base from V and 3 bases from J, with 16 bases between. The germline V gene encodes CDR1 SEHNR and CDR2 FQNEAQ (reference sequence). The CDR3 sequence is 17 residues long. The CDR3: CASSLGLGGGYYNEQFF. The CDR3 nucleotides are TGTGCCAGCAGCTTAGGATTAGGCGGGGGCTACTACAATGAGCAGTTCTTC. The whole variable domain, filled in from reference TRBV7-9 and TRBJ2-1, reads DTGVSQNPRHKITKRGQNVTFRCDPISEHNRLYWYRQTLGQGPEFLTYFQNEAQLEKSRLLSDRFSAERPKGSFSTLEIQRTEQGDSAMYLCASSLGLGGGYYNEQFFGPGTRLTVL.

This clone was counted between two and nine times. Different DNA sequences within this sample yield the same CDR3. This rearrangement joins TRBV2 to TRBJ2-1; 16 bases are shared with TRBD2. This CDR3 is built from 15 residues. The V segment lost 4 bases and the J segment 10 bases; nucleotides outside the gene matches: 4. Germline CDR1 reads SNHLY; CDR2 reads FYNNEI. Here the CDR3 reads CASSVGTSGGEEQFF. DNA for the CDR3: TGTGCCAGCAGTGTAGGGACTAGCGGGGGGGAAGAGCAGTTCTTC.

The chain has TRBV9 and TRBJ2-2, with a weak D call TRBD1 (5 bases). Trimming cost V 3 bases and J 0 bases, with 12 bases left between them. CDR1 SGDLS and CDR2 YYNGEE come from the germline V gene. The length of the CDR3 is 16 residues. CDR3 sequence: CASSDPHRPNTGELFF. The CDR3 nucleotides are TGTGCCAGCAGCGACCCCCACAGGCCGAACACCGGGGAGCTGTTTTTT.